The subject of this entry is one T cell receptor beta chain. Researchers partitioned CD4+ cells into CD45RA+ naive and CD45RA-negative memory subsets. This sample is drawn from a study of shared clonotypes between healthy human individuals. Sequencing was performed with immunoSEQ multiplex PCR; in TCRdb, only in-frame clones are kept and a portion is missing. This sample yields some 1.1 million clones, of which roughly 77% are seen a single time; 0.7% to 0.95% belongs to the top ten. The CDR3 totals 18 residues. Germline V gives CDR1 MNHEY, CDR2 SMNVEV (reference sequence). After removal of 5 bases from V and 2 bases from J, the junction contained 11 bases not matched to a gene.

Sequenced: memory CD4+ T cells from PBMCs. Sample subset: CD45RA-negative fraction. The TCR comes from a young man in good health. Some clones in this sample may be carry-over from other donors' samples. J is TRBJ2-1 and V is TRBV27; TRBD2 matches at 11 bases. The CDR3 DNA follows: TGTGCCAGCAGTCCCAGACCTACTAGCGGGAGCGCCTACAATGAGCAGTTCTTC. It translates to CASSPRPTSGSAYNEQFF.